Sequencing of this T cell receptor beta chain was carried out in a study of blood T cell repertoires in COVID-19. The overall study: COVID-19 samples collected from the United States, Italy and Spain covered acute and convalescent phases. Sources were T cells, B-cell-depleted T cells, or PBMCs; the material itself was cDNA or gDNA.

Authors' data handling: Amplification of reference gene primers provided the estimated nucleated cell counts. TCRdb's copy holds only in-frame clones and misses some; the assay was immunoSEQ multiplex PCR. Clonal size and the V and J genes are those of that table, whereas D and trimming came from the DNA. Of more than 300,000 clones in the sample, under 95% are singletons; the top ten hold roughly 3%. This clone has a handful of counts. Specimen: peripheral blood. This receptor was identified in a woman between 18 and 29 years old who had recovered from COVID-19.

The DNA of the CDR3 is TGTGCCAGCTCACACAGGGGTTTGTGGGGCTACACCTTC. This gives the protein CASSHRGLWGYTF. This chain uses TRBV18 with TRBJ1-2; 7 nucleotides match TRBD1. V shed 4 bases and J 8 bases; nucleotides not matched to a gene: 7. Germline CDR1 KGHSH, CDR2 LQKENI. CDR3 size: 13 residues.